Listed below are T cell receptor beta chains from one sample, sequenced in a study of blood T cell repertoires in COVID-19. Profiled with immunoSEQ multiplex PCR; TCRdb holds only in-frame clones, not every one. The repertoire holds roughly 73,000 clones, with roughly 84% as singletons. Sequenced input: peripheral blood. The source of these receptors is a woman older than 75 with active or convalescent COVID-19. The CDR3 runs from the conserved cysteine through the conserved F or W. D genes are given only for firm matches. Not all rows give a size; the values are once, few, many and, for expanded clones, a class.

len | d_gene | j_gene | abundance | v_gene | CDR3aa | CDR3nt
13 | TRBD1 | TRBJ1-4 | - | TRBV3-1/TRBV3-2 | CASSPGTAEKLFF | TGTGCCAGCAGCCCCGGGACAGCTGAAAAACTGTTTTTT
16 | TRBD2 | TRBJ2-1 | - | TRBV27 | CASSPRTSGGGNEQFF | TGTGCCAGCAGTCCCAGGACTAGCGGGGGGGGCAATGAGCAGTTCTTC
16 | TRBD2 | TRBJ2-1 | - | TRBV4-2 | CASSQLSGGDYNEQFF | TGTGCCAGCAGCCAACTTAGCGGGGGGGATTACAATGAGCAGTTCTTC
17 | TRBD2 | TRBJ2-3 | - | TRBV5-4 | CASSLSTSGGPWDTQYF | TGTGCCAGCAGCTTGAGTACTAGCGGGGGACCATGGGATACGCAGTATTTT
9 | - | TRBJ1-1 | - | TRBV7-9 | CASSLRAFF | TGTGCCAGCAGCTTACGAGCTTTCTTT
14 | TRBD1 | TRBJ1-3 | - | TRBV7-9 | CASSSRQGGNTIYF | TGTGCCAGCAGCTCACGACAGGGAGGAAACACCATATATTTT
16 | TRBD1 | TRBJ1-6 | - | TRBV30 | CAWKTGGWSYNSPLHF | TGTGCCTGGAAAACAGGGGGCTGGTCCTATAATTCACCCCTCCACTTT
14 | TRBD2 | TRBJ2-3 | - | TRBV28 | CASTGGVLTDTQYF | TGTGCCAGCACTGGGGGGGTCTTAACAGATACGCAGTATTTT
14 | - | TRBJ1-2 | - | TRBV7-3 | CASSLGLDGYGYTF | TGTGCCAGCAGCTTGGGGCTCGATGGGTATGGCTACACCTTC
14 | - | TRBJ1-1 | - | TRBV7-2 | CASSLGFRGTEAFF | TGTGCCAGCAGCTTAGGTTTCAGGGGAACTGAAGCTTTCTTT
15 | - | TRBJ1-3 | - | TRBV19 | CASTKAFYSGNTIYF | TGTGCCAGTACAAAAGCTTTCTACTCTGGAAACACCATATATTTT
13 | - | TRBJ1-1 | once | TRBV19 | CASRQSLNTEAFF | TGTGCCAGTAGACAGTCCCTGAACACTGAAGCTTTCTTT
13 | - | TRBJ2-7 | - | TRBV15 | CATSRDRGYEQYF | TGTGCCACCAGCAGAGATAGGGGTTACGAGCAGTACTTC
14 | - | TRBJ2-4 | - | TRBV21-1 | CASSNHGAKNIQYF | TGTGCCAGCAGCAACCACGGAGCCAAAAACATTCAGTACTTC
17 | TRBD1 | TRBJ1-4 | - | TRBV25-1 | CASSEQQKTGGREKLFF | TGTGCCAGCAGTGAACAGCAGAAGACAGGGGGCCGGGAAAAACTGTTTTTT
15 | TRBD1 | TRBJ1-6 | - | TRBV14 | CASSQVTGGNSPLHF | TGTGCCAGCAGCCAAGTAACAGGGGGTAATTCACCCCTCCACTTT
13 | - | TRBJ1-1 | once | TRBV19 | CASSIRRNTEAFF | TGTGCCAGTAGTATTAGAAGGAACACTGAAGCTTTCTTT
16 | TRBD2 | TRBJ2-3 | - | TRBV7-2 | CASSLGTSGDSDTQYF | TGTGCCAGCAGCTTAGGCACTAGCGGGGATTCAGATACGCAGTATTTT
12 | - | TRBJ1-5 | - | TRBV4-1 | CASSQDQQPQHF | TGCGCCAGCAGCCAAGATCAACAGCCCCAGCATTTT
14 | TRBD2 | TRBJ2-1 | - | TRBV7-9 | CASRNWTSSYEQFF | TGTGCCAGCAGAAACTGGACTAGCAGCTATGAGCAGTTCTTC
14 | - | TRBJ1-1 | - | TRBV13 | CASSLAGEGTEAFF | TGTGCCAGCAGCTTAGCGGGGGAGGGCACTGAAGCTTTCTTT
14 | - | TRBJ2-3 | - | TRBV29-1 | CSVGPPTGTDTQYF | TGCAGCGTTGGGCCCCCTACAGGAACAGATACGCAGTATTTT
17 | TRBD1 | TRBJ1-1 | - | TRBV19 | CASSSTGTGGYGTEAFF | TGTGCCAGTAGTTCGACCGGGACAGGGGGCTACGGCACTGAAGCTTTCTTT
16 | TRBD2 | TRBJ2-4 | - | TRBV7-2 | CASSSRLAGALLIQYF | TGTGCCAGCAGCTCCAGACTAGCGGGGGCCTTACTCATTCAGTACTTC
12 | - | TRBJ1-2 | - | TRBV6-2/TRBV6-3 | CASSYPDYGYTF | TGTGCCAGCAGTTATCCAGACTATGGCTACACCTTC
14 | - | TRBJ2-5 | - | TRBV7-2 | CASSFDRPSRTQYF | TGTGCCAGCAGCTTCGACAGGCCCAGCCGGACCCAGTACTTC
15 | - | TRBJ2-7 | - | TRBV7-2 | CASSSQDSLSYEQYF | TGTGCCAGCAGCTCCCAGGACAGCCTCTCCTACGAGCAGTACTTC
13 | TRBD1 | TRBJ2-3 | - | TRBV18 | CASSGQNTDTQYF | TGTGCCAGCTCGGGACAGAACACAGATACGCAGTATTTT
12 | - | TRBJ2-7 | - | TRBV30 | CAWRGQSYEQYF | TGTGCCTGGAGGGGGCAGTCCTACGAGCAGTACTTC
12 | TRBD1 | TRBJ1-1 | - | TRBV5-4 | CASSLGQGEAFF | TGTGCCAGCAGCTTAGGACAGGGCGAAGCTTTCTTT
17 | TRBD1 | TRBJ1-3 | few | TRBV11-2 | CASSRAADRVKGNTIYF | TGTGCCAGCAGCCGCGCCGCGGACAGGGTGAAAGGAAACACCATATATTTT
19 | TRBD2 | TRBJ2-2 | - | TRBV3-1/TRBV3-2 | CASSPSFAGGTRNTGELFF | TGTGCCAGCAGTCCATCTTTCGCGGGGGGGACCAGGAACACCGGGGAGCTGTTTTTT
15 | - | TRBJ1-4 | - | TRBV2 | CASAPIRSIDEKLFF | TGTGCCAGCGCCCCCATCCGGAGTATCGATGAAAAACTGTTTTTT
11 | - | TRBJ2-2 | - | TRBV12-3/TRBV12-4 | CASSRSGELFF | TGTGCCAGCTCCAGGTCCGGGGAGCTGTTTTTT
15 | TRBD1 | TRBJ2-3 | - | TRBV9 | CASSTGTGTTDTQYF | TGTGCCAGCAGCACCGGGACAGGGACCACAGATACGCAGTATTTT
14 | - | TRBJ2-3 | - | TRBV6-6 | CASSYGLAADTQYF | TGTGCCAGCAGTTACGGCCTAGCAGCAGATACGCAGTATTTT
15 | TRBD2 | TRBJ2-1 | - | TRBV28 | CASTAGGAVYNEQFF | TGTGCCAGCACCGCCGGGGGGGCCGTATACAATGAGCAGTTCTTC
15 | TRBD1 | TRBJ2-4 | once | TRBV19 | CASSHTGGAKNIQYF | TGTGCCAGTAGTCACACAGGGGGAGCCAAAAACATTCAGTACTTC
15 | TRBD2 | TRBJ2-7 | few | TRBV30 | CAWTPQTSGRSEQYF | TGTGCCTGGACGCCTCAGACTAGCGGGAGGAGCGAGCAGTACTTC
14 | - | TRBJ1-5 | once | TRBV6-5 | CASSSQGAGQPQHF | TGTGCCAGCAGTTCGCAGGGCGCAGGGCAGCCCCAGCATTTT
16 | TRBD1 | TRBJ2-7 | - | TRBV5-1 | CASSSDPGTGFNEQYF | TGCGCCAGCAGCTCAGATCCCGGGACAGGGTTCAACGAGCAGTACTTC
13 | - | TRBJ1-5 | - | TRBV12-3/TRBV12-4 | CASSQGIHQPQHF | TGTGCCAGCAGCCAGGGGATCCATCAGCCCCAGCATTTT
14 | TRBD1 | TRBJ1-1 | - | TRBV7-2 | CASRLDRENTEAFF | TGTGCCAGCAGACTTGACAGGGAGAACACTGAAGCTTTCTTT
16 | - | TRBJ1-1 | - | TRBV28 | CASSLGQRDVDTEAFF | TGTGCCAGCAGTTTAGGACAGCGAGATGTAGACACTGAAGCTTTCTTT
12 | - | TRBJ2-7 | - | TRBV7-2 | CASSRTTYEQYF | TGTGCCAGCAGCCGGACTACCTACGAGCAGTACTTC
16 | - | TRBJ2-1 | once | TRBV7-9 | CASSDPGPGTYNEQFF | TGTGCCAGCAGCGACCCGGGTCCCGGGACCTACAATGAGCAGTTCTTC
15 | - | TRBJ1-1 | - | TRBV19 | CASSMLDRPNTEAFF | TGTGCCAGTAGTATGCTAGACAGACCGAACACTGAAGCTTTCTTT
15 | TRBD2 | TRBJ2-3 | - | TRBV13 | CASSLGTSGTDTQYF | TGTGCCAGCAGCTTAGGGACTAGCGGCACAGATACGCAGTATTTT
13 | TRBD2 | TRBJ2-7 | - | TRBV4-3 | CASSPATGGEQYF | TGCGCCAGCAGCCCAGCCACGGGGGGCGAGCAGTACTTC
14 | - | TRBJ2-5 | - | TRBV18 | CASSLRTSQETQYF | TGTGCCAGCTCACTGAGGACTTCCCAAGAGACCCAGTACTTC
12 | TRBD2 | TRBJ2-1 | - | TRBV2 | CASDGGGDEQFF | TGTGCCAGCGATGGCGGGGGGGATGAGCAGTTCTTC
15 | - | TRBJ1-2 | - | TRBV5-1 | CASSLAPGANYGYTF | TGCGCCAGCAGCTTGGCCCCAGGGGCCAACTATGGCTACACCTTC
17 | TRBD1 | TRBJ1-3 | - | TRBV3-1/TRBV3-2 | CASSLGTGGGSGNTIYF | TGTGCCAGCAGCCTCGGGACAGGGGGCGGCTCTGGAAACACCATATATTTT
16 | TRBD1 | TRBJ1-5 | - | TRBV4-2 | CASSPRGQGRDQPQHF | TGTGCCAGCAGCCCTAGGGGACAGGGTAGGGATCAGCCCCAGCATTTT